This T cell receptor (beta chain) was sequenced in a study of blood T cells in healthy people across ages. A single count supports this clonotype. A second PCR, run for about 7 to 11 cycles, used a sample-barcoded 5' primer plus a J-beta primer mix. TCRdb called the 5' RACE reads again in MiXCR, with one record for every CDR3 protein. The sample carries approximately 1.5 million distinct CDR3 sequences, about 35% recorded once. The source material was blood. This clonotype was obtained from a woman younger than 45 in good health.

The CDR3 DNA is TGCGCCAGCAGCTTTATCAGGGTTGACACAGATACGCAGTATTTT. Translated, it gives CASSFIRVDTDTQYF. The rearrangement links TRBV5-1 to TRBJ2-3; TRBD1 might be the D (5 bases). This CDR3 spans 15 amino acids. CDR1 is SGHRS and CDR2 is YFSETQ in the germline V gene. The V gene lost 2 bases and the J gene lost 2 bases, with 12 bases spanning the gap.